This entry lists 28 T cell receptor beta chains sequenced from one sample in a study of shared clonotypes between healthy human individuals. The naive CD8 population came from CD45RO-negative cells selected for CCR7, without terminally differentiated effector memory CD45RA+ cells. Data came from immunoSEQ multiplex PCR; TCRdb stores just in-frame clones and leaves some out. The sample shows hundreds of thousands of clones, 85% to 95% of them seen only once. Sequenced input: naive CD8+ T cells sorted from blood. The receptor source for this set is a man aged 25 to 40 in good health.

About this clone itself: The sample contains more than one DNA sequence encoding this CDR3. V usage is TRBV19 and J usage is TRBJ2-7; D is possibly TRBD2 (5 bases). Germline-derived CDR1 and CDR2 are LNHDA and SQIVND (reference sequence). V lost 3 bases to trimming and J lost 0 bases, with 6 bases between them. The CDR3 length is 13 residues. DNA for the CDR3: TGTGCCAGTAGTATGAGGGTCTCCTACGAGCAGTACTTC. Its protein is CASSMRVSYEQYF.

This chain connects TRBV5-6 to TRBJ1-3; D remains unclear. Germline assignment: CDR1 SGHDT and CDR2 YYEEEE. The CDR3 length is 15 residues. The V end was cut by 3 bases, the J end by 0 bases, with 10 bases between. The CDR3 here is CASSSRKSSGNTIYF. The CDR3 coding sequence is TGTGCCAGCAGCTCGAGGAAAAGCTCTGGAAACACCATATATTTT. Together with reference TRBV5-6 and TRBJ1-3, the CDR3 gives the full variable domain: DAGVTQSPTHLIKTRGQQVTLRCSPKSGHDTVSWYQQALGQGPQFIFQYYEEEERQRGNFPDRFSGHQFPNYSSELNVNALLLGDSALYLCASSSRKSSGNTIYFGEGSWLTVV.

CDR3 protein: CASSSGTDYNEQFF. In nucleotides, the CDR3 is TGCGCCAGCAGCTCCGGGACAGATTACAATGAGCAGTTCTTC. V usage is TRBV10-1 and J usage is TRBJ2-1; TRBD1 matches 7 bases. V dropped 6 bases and J dropped 4; count of bases not matched to a gene: 6. This CDR3 contains 14 residues. From germline, CDR1 is WNHNN and CDR2 SYGVQD (reference sequence).

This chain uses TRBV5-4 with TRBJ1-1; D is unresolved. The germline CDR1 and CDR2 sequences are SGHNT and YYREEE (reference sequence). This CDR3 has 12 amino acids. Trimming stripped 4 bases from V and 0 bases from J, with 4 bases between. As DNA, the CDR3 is TGTGCCAGCAGCGAAGTGAACACTGAAGCTTTCTTT. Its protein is CASSEVNTEAFF.

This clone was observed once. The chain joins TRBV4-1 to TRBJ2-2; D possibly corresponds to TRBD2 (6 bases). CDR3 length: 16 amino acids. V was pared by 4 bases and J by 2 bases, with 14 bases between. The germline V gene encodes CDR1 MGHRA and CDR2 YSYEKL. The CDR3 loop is CASSLKRVPNTGELFF. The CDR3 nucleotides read TGCGCCAGCAGCCTAAAGCGGGTCCCAAACACCGGGGAGCTGTTTTTT.

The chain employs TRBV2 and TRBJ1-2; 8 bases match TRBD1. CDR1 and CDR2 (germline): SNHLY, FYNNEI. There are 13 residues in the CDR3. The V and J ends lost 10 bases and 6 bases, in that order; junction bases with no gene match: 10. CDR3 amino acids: CATRVGQEDGYTF. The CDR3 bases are TGTGCCACGCGTGTGGGACAGGAGGATGGCTACACCTTC.

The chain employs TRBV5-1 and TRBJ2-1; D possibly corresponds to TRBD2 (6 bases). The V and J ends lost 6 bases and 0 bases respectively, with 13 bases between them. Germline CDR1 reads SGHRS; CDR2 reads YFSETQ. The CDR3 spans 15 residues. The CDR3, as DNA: TGCGCCAGCACGACGGAGGGAACCTCCTACAATGAGCAGTTCTTC. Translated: CASTTEGTSYNEQFF.

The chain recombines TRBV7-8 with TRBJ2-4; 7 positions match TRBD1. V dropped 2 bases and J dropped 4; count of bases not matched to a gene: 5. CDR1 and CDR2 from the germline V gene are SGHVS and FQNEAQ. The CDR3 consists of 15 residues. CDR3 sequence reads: CASSLKWTGKNIQYF. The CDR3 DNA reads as TGTGCCAGCAGCTTAAAGTGGACAGGAAAAAACATTCAGTACTTC.

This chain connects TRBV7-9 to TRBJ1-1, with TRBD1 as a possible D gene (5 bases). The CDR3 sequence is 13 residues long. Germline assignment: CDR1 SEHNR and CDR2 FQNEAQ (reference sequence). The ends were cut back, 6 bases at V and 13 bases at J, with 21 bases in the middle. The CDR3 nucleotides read TGTGCCAGCAGGACTTTGGTGCAGGGCCAGCTTTTCTTT. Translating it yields CASRTLVQGQLFF.

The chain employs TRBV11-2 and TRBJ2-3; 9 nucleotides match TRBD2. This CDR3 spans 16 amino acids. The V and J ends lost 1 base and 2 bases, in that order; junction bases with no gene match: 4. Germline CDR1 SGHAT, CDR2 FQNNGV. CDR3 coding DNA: TGTGCCAGCAGCTTAGGGACTAGCGAGATCACAGATACGCAGTATTTT. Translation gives CASSLGTSEITDTQYF.

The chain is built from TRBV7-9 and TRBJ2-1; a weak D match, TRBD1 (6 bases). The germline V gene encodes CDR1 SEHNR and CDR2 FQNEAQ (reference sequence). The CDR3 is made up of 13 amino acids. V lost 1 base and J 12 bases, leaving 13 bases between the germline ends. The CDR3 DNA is TGTGCCAGCAGCTTAGGGGACAACCCGAGGCAGTTCTTC. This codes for CASSLGDNPRQFF.

Written as DNA, the CDR3 is TGCGCCAGCAGCCAAGATACCGGGAGTACCTACAATGAGCAGTTCTTC. Amino acids: CASSQDTGSTYNEQFF. This chain connects TRBV4-3 to TRBJ2-1, with a tentative D call TRBD2 (6 bases). Germline V lookup: CDR1 LGHNA, CDR2 YSLEER. CDR3 length equals 16 residues. Trimming cost V 0 bases and J 2 bases, with 11 bases left between them.

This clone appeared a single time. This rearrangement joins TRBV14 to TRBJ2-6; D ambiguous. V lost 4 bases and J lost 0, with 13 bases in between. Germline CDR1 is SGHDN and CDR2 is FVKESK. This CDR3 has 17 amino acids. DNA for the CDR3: TGTGCCAGCAGCCGCAACCGGCACTCCTCTGGGGCCAACGTCCTGACTTTC. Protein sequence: CASSRNRHSSGANVLTF.

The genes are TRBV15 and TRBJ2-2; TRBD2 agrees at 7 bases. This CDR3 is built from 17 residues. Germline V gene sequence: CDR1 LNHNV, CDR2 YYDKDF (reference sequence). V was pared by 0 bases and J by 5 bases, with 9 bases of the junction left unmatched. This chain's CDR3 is CATSRERVGEGTGELFF. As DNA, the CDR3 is TGTGCCACCAGCAGAGAGAGGGTCGGGGAGGGGACCGGGGAGCTGTTTTTT.

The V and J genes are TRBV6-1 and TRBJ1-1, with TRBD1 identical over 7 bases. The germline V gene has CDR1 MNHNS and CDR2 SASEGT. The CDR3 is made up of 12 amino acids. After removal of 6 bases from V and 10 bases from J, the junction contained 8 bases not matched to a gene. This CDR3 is CASRKGGSLAFF. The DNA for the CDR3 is TGTGCCAGCAGGAAAGGGGGCTCTTTAGCTTTCTTT.

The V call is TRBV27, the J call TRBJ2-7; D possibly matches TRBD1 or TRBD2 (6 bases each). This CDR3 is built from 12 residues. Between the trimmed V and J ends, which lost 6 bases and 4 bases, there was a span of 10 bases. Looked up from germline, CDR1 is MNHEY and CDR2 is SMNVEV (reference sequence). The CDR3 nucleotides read TGTGCCAGCAGGGGAGGACAGTACGAGCAGTACTTC. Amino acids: CASRGGQYEQYF.

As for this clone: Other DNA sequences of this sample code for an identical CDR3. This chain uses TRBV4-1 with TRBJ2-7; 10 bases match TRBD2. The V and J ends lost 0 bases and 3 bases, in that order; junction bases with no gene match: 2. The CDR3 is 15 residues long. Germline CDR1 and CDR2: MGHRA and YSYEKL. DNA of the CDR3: TGCGCCAGCAGCCAAGAGCTAGCGGGAGTCTACGAGCAGTACTTC. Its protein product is CASSQELAGVYEQYF.

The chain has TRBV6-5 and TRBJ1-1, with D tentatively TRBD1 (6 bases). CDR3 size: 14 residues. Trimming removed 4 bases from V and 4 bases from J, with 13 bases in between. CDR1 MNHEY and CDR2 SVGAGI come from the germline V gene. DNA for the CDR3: TGTGCCAGCAGTTCCCGGACAGAACGCACTGAAGCTTTCTTT. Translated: CASSSRTERTEAFF.

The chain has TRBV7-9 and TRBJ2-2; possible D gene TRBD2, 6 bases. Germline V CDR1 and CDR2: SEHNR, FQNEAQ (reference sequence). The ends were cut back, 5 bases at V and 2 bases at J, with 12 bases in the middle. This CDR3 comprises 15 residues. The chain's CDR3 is CASSLRDSNTGELFF. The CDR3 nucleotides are TGTGCCAGCAGCCTCCGGGACTCAAACACCGGGGAGCTGTTTTTT. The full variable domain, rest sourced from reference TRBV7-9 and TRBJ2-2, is DTGVSQNPRHKITKRGQNVTFRCDPISEHNRLYWYRQTLGQGPEFLTYFQNEAQLEKSRLLSDRFSAERPKGSFSTLEIQRTEQGDSAMYLCASSLRDSNTGELFFGEGSRLTVL.

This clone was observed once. The CDR3 loop is CASSDLAHNEQFF. CDR3 coding DNA: TGTGCCAGTAGTGACCTAGCCCACAATGAGCAGTTCTTC. V and J are TRBV19 and TRBJ2-1; weak D call: TRBD2 (5 bases). Trimming removed 5 bases at V and 5 bases at J, with 10 bases between. This CDR3 has 13 amino acids. CDR1 and CDR2 (germline): LNHDA, SQIVND (reference sequence).

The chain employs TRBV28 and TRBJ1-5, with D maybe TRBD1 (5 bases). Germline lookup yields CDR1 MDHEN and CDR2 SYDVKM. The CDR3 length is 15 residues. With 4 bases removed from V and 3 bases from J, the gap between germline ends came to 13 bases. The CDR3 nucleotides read TGTGCCAGCAGTTGGGGGGGTTCCAACAATCAGCCCCAGCATTTT. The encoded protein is CASSWGGSNNQPQHF.

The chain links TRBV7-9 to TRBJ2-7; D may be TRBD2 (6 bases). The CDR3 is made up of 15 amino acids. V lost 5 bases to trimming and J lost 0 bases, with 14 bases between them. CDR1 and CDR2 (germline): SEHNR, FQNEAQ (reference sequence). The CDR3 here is CASSHEVAASYEQYF. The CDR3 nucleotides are TGTGCCAGCAGCCATGAGGTAGCGGCCTCCTACGAGCAGTACTTC.

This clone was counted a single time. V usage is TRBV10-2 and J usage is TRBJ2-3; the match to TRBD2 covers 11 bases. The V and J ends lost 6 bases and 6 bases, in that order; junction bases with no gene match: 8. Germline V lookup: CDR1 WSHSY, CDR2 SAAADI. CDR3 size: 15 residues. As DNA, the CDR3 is TGCGCCAGCAGATGGACTAGCGGGTTTGCGGATACGCAGTATTTT. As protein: CASRWTSGFADTQYF.

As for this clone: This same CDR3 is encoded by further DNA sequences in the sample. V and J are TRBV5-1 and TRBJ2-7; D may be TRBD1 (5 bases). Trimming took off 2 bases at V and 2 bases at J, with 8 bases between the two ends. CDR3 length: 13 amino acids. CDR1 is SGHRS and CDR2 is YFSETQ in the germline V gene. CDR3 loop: CASSLDRPYEQYF. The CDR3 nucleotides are TGCGCCAGCAGCTTAGACAGACCCTACGAGCAGTACTTC.

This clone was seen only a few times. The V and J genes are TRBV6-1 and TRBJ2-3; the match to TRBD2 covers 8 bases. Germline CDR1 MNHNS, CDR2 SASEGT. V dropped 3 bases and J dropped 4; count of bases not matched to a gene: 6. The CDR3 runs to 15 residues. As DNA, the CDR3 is TGTGCCAGCAGTGACTCAGCGGGAGCTCCAGATACGCAGTATTTT. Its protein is CASSDSAGAPDTQYF.

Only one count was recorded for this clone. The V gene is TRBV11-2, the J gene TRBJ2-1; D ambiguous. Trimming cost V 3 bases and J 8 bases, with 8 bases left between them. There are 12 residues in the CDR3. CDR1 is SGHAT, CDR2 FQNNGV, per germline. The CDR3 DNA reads TGTGCCAGCAGCTTGATGTCAGATGAGCAGTTCTTC. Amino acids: CASSLMSDEQFF.

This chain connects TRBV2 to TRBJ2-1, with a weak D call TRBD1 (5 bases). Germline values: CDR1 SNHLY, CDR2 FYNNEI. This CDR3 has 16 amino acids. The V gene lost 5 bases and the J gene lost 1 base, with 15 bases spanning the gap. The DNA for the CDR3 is TGTGCCAGCAGTCGAACAGGCTGGGGATCCTACAATGAGCAGTTCTTC. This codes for CASSRTGWGSYNEQFF. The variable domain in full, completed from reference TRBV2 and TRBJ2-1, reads EPEVTQTPSHQVTQMGQEVILRCVPISNHLYFYWYRQILGQKVEFLVSFYNNEISEKSEIFDDQFSVERPDGSNFTLKIRSTKLEDSAMYFCASSRTGWGSYNEQFFGPGTRLTVL.

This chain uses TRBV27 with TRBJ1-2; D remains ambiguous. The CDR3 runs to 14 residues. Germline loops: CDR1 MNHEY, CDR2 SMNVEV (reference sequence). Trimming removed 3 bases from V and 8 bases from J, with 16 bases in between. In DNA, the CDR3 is TGTGCCAGCAGTTTCTCCAAAAATGCTTTGGGCTACACCTTC. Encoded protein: CASSFSKNALGYTF.